These 17 T cell receptor beta chains originate from one sample sequenced in a study of graft-versus-host responses after intestinal transplantation. No antigen is known for these receptors. Measured with immunoSEQ multiplex PCR; TCRdb has only the in-frame clones, and not every one. The sample has fewer than 150,000 clones, 85% to 95% seen once; the top ten hold about 0.16%. The input for sequencing was unstimulated CD4+ T cells sorted from spleen or lymph node cells, taken before intestinal transplant. These receptor sequences come from a human donor who received an intestinal transplant.

This chain joins TRBV6-1 and TRBJ2-2; possibly TRBD2 for D (6 bases). The V gene's germline CDR1 is MNHNS and CDR2 SASEGT. Trimming cost V 7 bases and J 10 bases, with 16 bases left between them. This CDR3 is 13 amino acids long. As DNA, the CDR3 is TGTGCCAGCACCCGCTGGGGGACTCCGGAGCTGTTTTTT. This codes for CASTRWGTPELFF.

V and J are TRBV6-1 and TRBJ1-5, with 9 bases identical to TRBD1. Germline lookup yields CDR1 MNHNS and CDR2 SASEGT. This CDR3 has 16 amino acids. With V trimmed by 3 bases and J by 5 bases, 8 bases remained unmatched. This chain's CDR3 is CASSEAGTGFYQPQHF. The CDR3 region has the DNA TGTGCCAGCAGTGAGGCCGGGACAGGGTTTTATCAGCCCCAGCATTTT.

The V and J genes are TRBV19 and TRBJ1-5; unclear D gene. CDR1 is LNHDA and CDR2 is SQIVND in the germline V gene (reference sequence). Trimming removed 3 bases at V and 3 bases at J, with 9 bases between. The CDR3 covers 14 residues. CDR3 nucleotide sequence: TGTGCCAGTAGTATTGGCACAGTCAATCAGCCCCAGCATTTT. It encodes CASSIGTVNQPQHF.

V is TRBV19 and J is TRBJ2-3; no reliable D call. Trimming took 5 bases from V and 4 from J, leaving 10 bases between them. The CDR3 consists of 13 residues. The germline gives CDR1 LNHDA, CDR2 SQIVND (reference sequence). CDR3 protein: CASSLGTADTQYF. The CDR3 DNA reads TGTGCCAGTAGTCTGGGCACCGCAGATACGCAGTATTTT.

CDR3 bases: TGTGCCAGCAGTGACGACCTAGTCACTGAAGCTTTCTTT. Residues: CASSDDLVTEAFF. The rearrangement joins TRBV2 to TRBJ1-1; D not resolved. Trimming took 3 bases from V and 4 from J, leaving 9 bases between them. Germline CDR1 reads SNHLY; CDR2 reads FYNNEI. The CDR3 spans 13 residues.

This sequence joins TRBV6-1 and TRBJ2-5, with a weak D call TRBD2 (6 bases). The V gene's germline CDR1 is MNHNS and CDR2 SASEGT. CDR3 size: 14 residues. Trimming removed 7 bases from V and 4 bases from J, with 16 bases in between. Here the CDR3 reads CASTSLQGGETQYF. The CDR3, as DNA: TGTGCCAGCACCTCCCTCCAGGGAGGAGAGACCCAGTACTTC.

The chain uses TRBV5-4 and TRBJ2-7, with D perhaps TRBD1 (6 bases). The CDR3 length is 14 residues. Germline-derived CDR1 and CDR2 are SGHNT and YYREEE (reference sequence). V lost 4 bases, J lost 0 bases, and 11 bases lay in between. CDR3: CASSHLQGSYEQYF. The CDR3, as DNA: TGTGCCAGCAGCCACCTACAGGGCTCCTACGAGCAGTACTTC.

V usage is TRBV30 and J usage is TRBJ2-7; TRBD2 is a possible D gene (5 bases). From germline, CDR1 is GTSNPN and CDR2 SVGIG (reference sequence). The CDR3 totals 14 residues. The ends were cut back, 5 bases at V and 0 bases at J, with 14 bases in the middle. As DNA, the CDR3 is TGTGCCTGGGGGCGGACGGGAAGCTCCTACGAGCAGTACTTC. Translating gives CAWGRTGSSYEQYF.

In nucleotides, the CDR3 is TGCAGCGTTAAGGCGCTAGTTGGTCAGTTCTTC. Its protein is CSVKALVGQFF. J is TRBJ2-1 and V is TRBV29-1; D is uncertain. Germline CDR1 reads SQVTM; CDR2 reads ANQGSEA. CDR3 size: 11 residues. Between the trimmed V and J ends, which lost 5 bases and 13 bases, there was a span of 15 bases.

J is TRBJ1-5 and V is TRBV6-1; D is uncertain. The ends were cut back, 7 bases at V and 1 base at J, with 14 bases in the middle. Germline V gene data show CDR1 as MNHNS and CDR2 as SASEGT. The CDR3 is made up of 15 amino acids. As DNA, the CDR3 is TGTGCCAGCATGGTTATGTACGGAAGCAATCAGCCCCAGCATTTT. Its translation: CASMVMYGSNQPQHF.

The V call is TRBV5-6, the J call TRBJ1-2; TRBD1 matches at 9 bases. The trim removed 2 bases at V and 0 bases at J, leaving 11 bases unmatched. Germline-derived CDR1 and CDR2 are SGHDT and YYEEEE. This CDR3 comprises 18 residues. Here the CDR3 DNA reads TGTGCCAGCAGCTTTGACAGGGGGACTTTTGGAGCTAACTATGGCTACACCTTC. Its protein is CASSFDRGTFGANYGYTF.

The gene calls are TRBV4-1 and TRBJ1-1; D remains ambiguous. Germline V gene sequence: CDR1 MGHRA, CDR2 YSYEKL. There are 15 residues in the CDR3. V was trimmed by 0 bases and J by 1 base, leaving 9 bases between them. CDR3 protein: CASSQDQVQNTEAFF. CDR3 DNA sequence: TGCGCCAGCAGCCAAGATCAAGTCCAGAACACTGAAGCTTTCTTT.

This clone was recorded only once. The chain carries TRBV5-1 and TRBJ1-5; 11 bases are shared with TRBD1. The CDR3 has 16 amino acids. Germline V gene data show CDR1 as SGHRS and CDR2 as YFSETQ. Trimming at V came to 4 bases and at J to 1 base, leaving 4 bases not matched to a gene. The chain's CDR3 is CASSPGQGASNQPQHF. In DNA, the CDR3 is TGCGCCAGCAGCCCCGGACAGGGGGCAAGCAATCAGCCCCAGCATTTT.

This chain joins TRBV2 and TRBJ2-1, with D perhaps TRBD2 (6 bases). Germline V gene lookup returns CDR1 SNHLY and CDR2 FYNNEI. Trimming shortened V by 3 bases and J by 9 bases, and 12 bases separated the two germline ends. The CDR3 length is 13 residues. The CDR3 region has the DNA TGTGCCAGCAGTGAGGACTACTTCGTTGAGCAGTTCTTC. Translation gives CASSEDYFVEQFF.

This clone was recorded only once. The genes are TRBV6-1 and TRBJ1-5; tentative D call: TRBD1 (6 bases). Per germline, CDR1 MNHNS and CDR2 SASEGT. V lost 8 bases and J 3 bases, leaving 11 bases between the germline ends. The CDR3 spans 13 residues. The CDR3 DNA reads TGTGCCAGCGATTGGACAGTCAATCAGCCCCAGCATTTT. Amino acid sequence: CASDWTVNQPQHF.

This clone was detected once. The chain couples TRBV7-9 to TRBJ2-5; the match to TRBD2 covers 8 bases. Unmatched junction bases numbered 12, after V lost 5 bases and J lost 7 bases. Germline CDR1 and CDR2: SEHNR and FQNEAQ (reference sequence). The CDR3 has 15 amino acids. CDR3 DNA sequence: TGTGCCAGCAGCCGGGAGGGATTACCCCGCACGACCCAGTACTTC. Its translation: CASSREGLPRTTQYF.

This clone came up a few times. The rearrangement uses TRBV7-9 and TRBJ1-2, with D perhaps matching TRBD1 (6 bases). This CDR3 comprises 17 residues. V lost 1 base and J 4 bases, leaving 19 bases between the germline ends. Germline V gene data show CDR1 as SEHNR and CDR2 as FQNEAQ (reference sequence). The CDR3 DNA follows: TGTGCCAGCAGCTTAGGGAGTGGGGGGCTTCATTTCTATGGCTACACCTTC. Its protein product is CASSLGSGGLHFYGYTF. Together with reference TRBV7-9 and TRBJ1-2, the CDR3 gives the full variable domain: DTGVSQNPRHKITKRGQNVTFRCDPISEHNRLYWYRQTLGQGPEFLTYFQNEAQLEKSRLLSDRFSAERPKGSFSTLEIQRTEQGDSAMYLCASSLGSGGLHFYGYTFGSGTRLTVV.